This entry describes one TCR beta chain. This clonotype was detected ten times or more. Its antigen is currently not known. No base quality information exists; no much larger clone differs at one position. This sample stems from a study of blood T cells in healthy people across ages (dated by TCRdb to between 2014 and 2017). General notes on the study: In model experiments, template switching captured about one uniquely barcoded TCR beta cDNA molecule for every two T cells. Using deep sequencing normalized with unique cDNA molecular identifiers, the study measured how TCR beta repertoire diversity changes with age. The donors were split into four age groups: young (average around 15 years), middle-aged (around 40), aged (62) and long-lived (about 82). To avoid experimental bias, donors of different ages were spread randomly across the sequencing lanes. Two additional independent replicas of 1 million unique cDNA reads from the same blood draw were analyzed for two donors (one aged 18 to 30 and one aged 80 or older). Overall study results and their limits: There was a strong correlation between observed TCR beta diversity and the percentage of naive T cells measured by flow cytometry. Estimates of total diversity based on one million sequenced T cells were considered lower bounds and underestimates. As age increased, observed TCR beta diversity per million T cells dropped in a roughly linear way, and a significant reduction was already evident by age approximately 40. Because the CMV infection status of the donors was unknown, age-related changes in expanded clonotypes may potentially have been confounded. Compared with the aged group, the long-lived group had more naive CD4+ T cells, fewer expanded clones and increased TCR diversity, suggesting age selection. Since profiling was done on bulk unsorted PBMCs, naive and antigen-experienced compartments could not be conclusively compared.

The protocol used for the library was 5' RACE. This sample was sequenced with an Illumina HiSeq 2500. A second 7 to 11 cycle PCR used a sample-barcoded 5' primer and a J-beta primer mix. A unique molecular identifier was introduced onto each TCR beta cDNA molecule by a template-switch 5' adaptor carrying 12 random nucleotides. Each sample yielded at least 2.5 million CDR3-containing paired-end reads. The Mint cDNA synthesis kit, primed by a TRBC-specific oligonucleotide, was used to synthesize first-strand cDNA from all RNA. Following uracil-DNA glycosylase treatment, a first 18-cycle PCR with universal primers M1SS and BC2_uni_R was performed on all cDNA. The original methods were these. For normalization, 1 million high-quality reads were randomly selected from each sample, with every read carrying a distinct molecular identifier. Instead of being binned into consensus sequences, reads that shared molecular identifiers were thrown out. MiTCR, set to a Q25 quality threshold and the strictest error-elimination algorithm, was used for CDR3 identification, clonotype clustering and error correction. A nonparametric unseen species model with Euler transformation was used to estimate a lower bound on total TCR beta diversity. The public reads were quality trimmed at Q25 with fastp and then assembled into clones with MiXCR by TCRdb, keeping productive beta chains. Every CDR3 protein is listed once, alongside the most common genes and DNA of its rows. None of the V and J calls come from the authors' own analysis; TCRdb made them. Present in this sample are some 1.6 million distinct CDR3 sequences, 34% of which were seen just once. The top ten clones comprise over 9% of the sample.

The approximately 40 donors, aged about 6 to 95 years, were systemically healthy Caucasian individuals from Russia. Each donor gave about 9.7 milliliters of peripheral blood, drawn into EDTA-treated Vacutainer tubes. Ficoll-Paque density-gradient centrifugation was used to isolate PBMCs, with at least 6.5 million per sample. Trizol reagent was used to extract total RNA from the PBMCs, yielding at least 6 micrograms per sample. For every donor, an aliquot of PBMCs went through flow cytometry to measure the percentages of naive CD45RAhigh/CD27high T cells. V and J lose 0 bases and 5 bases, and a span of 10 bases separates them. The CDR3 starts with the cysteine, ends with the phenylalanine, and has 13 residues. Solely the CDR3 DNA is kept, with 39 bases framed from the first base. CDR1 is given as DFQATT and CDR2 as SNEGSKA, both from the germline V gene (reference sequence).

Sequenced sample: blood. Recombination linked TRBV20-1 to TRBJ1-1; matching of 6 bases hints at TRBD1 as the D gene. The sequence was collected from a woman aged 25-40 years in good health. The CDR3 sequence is CSAREGGVTEAFF. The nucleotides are TGCAGTGCTAGAGAAGGGGGGGTTACTGAAGCTTTCTTT.